Shown below are 30 T cell receptor beta chains from a single sample sequenced in a study of T cell changes during pregnancy in multiple sclerosis. Assay: immunoSEQ multiplex PCR; the TCRdb copy retains only in-frame clones and omits some. The table has some 97,000 clones, 85% to 95% seen once. The input for sequencing was peripheral blood, taken in the second trimester of pregnancy. These TCRs come from a female donor with multiple sclerosis, enrolled in a pregnancy study.

This chain links TRBV7-9 with TRBJ2-3, with 11 bases fitting TRBD2. Trimming took 3 bases from V and 2 from J; bases not matched to a gene: 4. The length of the CDR3 is 16 residues. Germline V gene lookup returns CDR1 SEHNR and CDR2 FQNEAQ (reference sequence). The CDR3 coding sequence is TGTGCCAGCAGCTTCGGGACTAGCGGCACCACAGATACGCAGTATTTT. Residues: CASSFGTSGTTDTQYF.

The chain joins TRBV5-4 to TRBJ2-1; D uncertain. The CDR3 is made up of 13 amino acids. Germline V gene sequence: CDR1 SGHNT, CDR2 YYREEE (reference sequence). V was pared by 0 bases and J by 5 bases, with 6 bases between. The CDR3 reads CASSLDSNNEQFF. CDR3 coding DNA: TGTGCCAGCAGCTTGGACTCTAACAATGAGCAGTTCTTC. The entire variable domain, with the rest obtained from reference TRBV5-4 and TRBJ2-1, is as follows: ETGVTQSPTHLIKTRGQQVTLRCSSQSGHNTVSWYQQALGQGPQFIFQYYREEENGRGNFPPRFSGLQFPNYSSELNVNALELDDSALYLCASSLDSNNEQFFGPGTRLTVL.

The rearrangement links TRBV13 to TRBJ2-7, with TRBD2 matching over 11 bases. Trimming cost V 6 bases and J 2 bases; bases outside gene matches: 3. Germline assignment: CDR1 PRHDT and CDR2 FYEKMQ (reference sequence). The CDR3 covers 14 residues. In DNA, the CDR3 is TGTGCCAGCAGACTAGCGGGGGTCGCCTACGAGCAGTACTTC. Translating it yields CASRLAGVAYEQYF. Looking up the rest from reference TRBV13 and TRBJ2-7 gives the full variable domain: AAGVIQSPRHLIKEKRETATLKCYPIPRHDTVYWYQQGPGQDPQFLISFYEKMQSDKGSIPDRFSAQQFSDYHSELNMSSLELGDSALYFCASRLAGVAYEQYFGPGTRLTVT.

The chain links TRBV11-2 to TRBJ2-7, with TRBD2 matching over 14 bases. Trimming removed 5 bases from V and 6 bases from J; junction bases left unmatched: 9. CDR1 is SGHAT and CDR2 is FQNNGV in the germline V gene. The CDR3 spans 16 residues. The CDR3 loop is CASSLGLAGGSLEQYF. The DNA for the CDR3 is TGTGCCAGCAGCCTCGGACTAGCGGGAGGTTCTCTCGAGCAGTACTTC.

In its sample, this clone was seen once. The chain combines TRBV30 with TRBJ2-7; unclear D gene. The CDR3 has 15 residues. V shed 2 bases and J shed 7 bases, with 21 bases lying between them. Looked up from germline, CDR1 is GTSNPN and CDR2 is SVGIG (reference sequence). CDR3 sequence: CAWSPPALLTGEQYF. The CDR3 coding sequence is TGTGCCTGGAGTCCTCCTGCCCTTTTGACGGGTGAGCAGTACTTC. The complete variable domain, with remaining parts taken from reference TRBV30 and TRBJ2-7, reads SQTIHQWPATLVQPVGSPLSLECTVEGTSNPNLYWYRQAAGRGLQLLFYSVGIGQISSEVPQNLSASRPQDRQFILSSKKLLLSDSGFYLCAWSPPALLTGEQYFGPGTRLTVT.

V usage is TRBV30 and J usage is TRBJ2-1; TRBD2 aligns across 8 bases. The CDR3 extends over 13 amino acids. Germline CDR1 and CDR2: GTSNPN and SVGIG (reference sequence). The V segment lost 3 bases and the J segment 7 bases; nucleotides outside the gene matches: 5. The CDR3 region is CAWRMAGGNEQFF. The CDR3 coding sequence is TGTGCCTGGAGAATGGCGGGGGGTAATGAGCAGTTCTTC.

CDR3 DNA: TGCAGCGTTGACAGTATCCAGGGGGCCTACAATGAGCAGTTCTTC. This sequence encodes CSVDSIQGAYNEQFF. This chain joins TRBV29-1 and TRBJ2-1; 7 bases are a match to TRBD1. The junction had 7 bases not matched to a gene; V was cut back by 3 bases and J by 2 bases. Germline CDR1 and CDR2: SQVTM and ANQGSEA. The CDR3 contains 15 residues.

This chain connects TRBV27 to TRBJ2-7; D perhaps matches TRBD2 (6 bases). Germline V gives CDR1 MNHEY, CDR2 SMNVEV (reference sequence). The CDR3 spans 18 residues. The V end was cut by 2 bases, the J end by 1 base, with 21 bases between. The CDR3 here is CASSLSRGSGSGSYEQYF. For the CDR3, the DNA is TGTGCCAGCAGTTTAAGCCGGGGGTCGGGGAGCGGGTCCTACGAGCAGTACTTC.

The chain links TRBV5-1 to TRBJ2-7; 9 bases are a match to TRBD1. Trimming took 0 bases from V and 0 from J; bases not matched to a gene: 10. CDR1 and CDR2 from the germline V gene are SGHRS and YFSETQ. The CDR3 covers 18 residues. Here the CDR3 DNA reads TGCGCCAGCAGCTTGGGGGACAGGGTGTTTTCTAGCTCCTACGAGCAGTACTTC. This sequence encodes CASSLGDRVFSSSYEQYF.

The chain employs TRBV12-5 and TRBJ1-1; 11 bases are a match to TRBD1. CDR3 length: 17 amino acids. Germline CDR1 reads LGHNT; CDR2 reads FRNRAP. J gave up 4 bases and V 2 bases, and 9 bases lay outside the gene matches. CDR3 sequence reads: CASGLRTGGAYPTEAFF. The CDR3 region has the DNA TGTGCTAGTGGTTTGAGGACAGGGGGCGCGTACCCCACTGAAGCTTTCTTT.

The chain combines TRBV15 with TRBJ2-2; the D gene is possibly TRBD2 (6 bases). CDR3 length: 18 residues. The V and J ends lost 1 base and 7 bases respectively, with 22 bases between them. Germline CDR1 LNHNV, CDR2 YYDKDF (reference sequence). The CDR3 is CATSRAGRNYPAGGELFF. CDR3 DNA sequence: TGTGCCACCAGCAGAGCCGGAAGGAATTACCCAGCGGGCGGGGAGCTGTTTTTT.

The chain couples TRBV2 to TRBJ1-2, with D maybe TRBD1 (6 bases). Germline V gene sequence: CDR1 SNHLY, CDR2 FYNNEI. Deletions cut 5 bases from V and 1 base from J, with 8 bases between. The CDR3 runs 13 residues. For the CDR3, the DNA is TGTGCCAGCAGTAGGACAGTTAACTATGGCTACACCTTC. Its protein product is CASSRTVNYGYTF. Complete variable domain (other parts from reference TRBV2 and TRBJ1-2): EPEVTQTPSHQVTQMGQEVILRCVPISNHLYFYWYRQILGQKVEFLVSFYNNEISEKSEIFDDQFSVERPDGSNFTLKIRSTKLEDSAMYFCASSRTVNYGYTFGSGTRLTVV.

The J gene is TRBJ2-5, the V gene TRBV11-1; TRBD1 agrees at 7 bases. This CDR3 has 15 amino acids. CDR1 is SGHAT, CDR2 FQDESV, per germline (reference sequence). The V and J ends lost 6 bases and 2 bases, in that order; junction bases with no gene match: 9. This CDR3 is CASRERQGPQETQYF. The CDR3 region has the DNA TGTGCCAGCAGAGAAAGACAGGGACCTCAAGAGACCCAGTACTTC.

This clone was seen once. The chain carries TRBV4-1 and TRBJ2-7; the D gene is possibly TRBD2 (5 bases). CDR1 and CDR2 (germline): MGHRA, YSYEKL. The CDR3 spans 12 residues. V was clipped by 3 bases and J by 5 bases, with 8 bases between them. CDR3 nucleotide sequence: TGCGCCAGCAGCCAGCGGGTCAACGAGCAGTACTTC. This gives the protein CASSQRVNEQYF.

The chain carries TRBV9 and TRBJ2-3; a weak D match, TRBD2 (6 bases). The CDR3 is 16 residues long. V was shortened by 2 bases and J by 0 bases, with 13 bases between the two germline ends. The germline V gene has CDR1 SGDLS and CDR2 YYNGEE. The CDR3 region has the DNA TGTGCCAGCAGCGTGGATAGCGGAACTAGCACAGATACGCAGTATTTT. Its translation is CASSVDSGTSTDTQYF.

The DNA of the CDR3 is TGTGCCAGCAGCGACCAGGGGCCTGCAACTAATGAAAAACTGTTTTTT. It translates to CASSDQGPATNEKLFF. The chain employs TRBV13 and TRBJ1-4; possible D gene TRBD1, 6 bases. CDR1 and CDR2 from the germline V gene are PRHDT and FYEKMQ (reference sequence). The V end lost 5 bases, the J end lost 0 bases, and 13 bases lay between the germline ends. The length of the CDR3 is 16 residues.

V and J are TRBV6-1 and TRBJ1-1; 9 bases fit TRBD1. After removal of 5 bases from V and 11 bases from J, the junction contained 15 bases not matched to a gene. Germline values: CDR1 MNHNS, CDR2 SASEGT. The CDR3 has 15 residues. The CDR3 region has the DNA TGTGCCAGCAGTTCGGAACAGGGGGCCCTCCTTAGGGCTTTCTTT. It specifies CASSSEQGALLRAFF.

The rearrangement uses TRBV25-1 and TRBJ2-7; tentatively, D is TRBD2 (6 bases). V dropped 1 base and J dropped 5 bases, with 9 bases sitting between them. The CDR3 has 13 amino acids. Germline CDR1 MGHDK, CDR2 SYGVNS. The CDR3 bases are TGTGCCAGCAGTGAATGGGGGGTCGACGAGCAGTACTTC. Protein: CASSEWGVDEQYF.

The chain joins TRBV4-1 to TRBJ1-2; maybe TRBD1 (5 bases). This CDR3 is built from 15 residues. The germline gives CDR1 MGHRA, CDR2 YSYEKL. V lost 4 bases and J lost 4, with 16 bases in between. CDR3 coding DNA: TGCGCCAGCAGCCCTACGGGAGGGACTGGCTATGGCTACACCTTC. It translates to CASSPTGGTGYGYTF.

The CDR3 here is CASSEDRGPYEQYF. The CDR3 DNA sequence: TGTGCCAGCAGCGAAGACAGGGGGCCGTACGAGCAGTACTTC. The chain employs TRBV7-2 and TRBJ2-7; 10 positions match TRBD1. Per the germline V gene, CDR1 is SGHTA and CDR2 is FQGNSA. The trim removed 5 bases at V and 4 bases at J, leaving 5 bases unmatched. The CDR3 loop spans 14 amino acids. Together with reference TRBV7-2 and TRBJ2-7, the CDR3 gives the full variable domain: GAGVSQSPSNKVTEKGKDVELRCDPISGHTALYWYRQSLGQGLEFLIYFQGNSAPDKSGLPSDRFSAERTGGSVSTLTIQRTQQEDSAVYLCASSEDRGPYEQYFGPGTRLTVT.

This rearrangement joins TRBV21-1 to TRBJ1-5; the table's D gene call, TRBD1, was not cross checked with the DNA. TRBV21-1 is a pseudogene segment. This CDR3 has 18 residues. The CDR3 coding sequence is TGTGCCAGCAGCAAAGATAAAGGGGGACAGGATAGCAATCAGCCCCAGCATTTT. Residues: CASSKDKGGQDSNQPQHF.

The chain joins TRBV2 to TRBJ1-1; 7 positions match TRBD1. The trim removed 8 bases at V and 5 bases at J, leaving 11 bases unmatched. Looked up from germline, CDR1 is SNHLY and CDR2 is FYNNEI. This CDR3 is built from 14 residues. The CDR3 loop is CASFTGVVRTEAFF. The CDR3 nucleotides read TGTGCCAGCTTTACAGGGGTAGTTCGTACTGAAGCTTTCTTT.

J is TRBJ2-7 and V is TRBV7-8, with a weak D call TRBD1 (6 bases). Trimming pared 1 base from V and 6 bases from J, leaving 13 bases between. Germline lookup yields CDR1 SGHVS and CDR2 FQNEAQ. The CDR3 extends over 14 amino acids. The CDR3 loop is CASSLDWRGGEQYF. In DNA form, the CDR3 reads TGTGCCAGCAGCTTAGATTGGCGAGGGGGCGAGCAGTACTTC.

A note on this clone: The same CDR3 also results from other DNA sequences found in this sample. The rearrangement links TRBV9 to TRBJ2-2; 7 nucleotides match TRBD2. Trimming cost V 0 bases and J 0 bases; bases outside gene matches: 2. The CDR3 is 16 residues long. Germline values: CDR1 SGDLS, CDR2 YYNGEE. CDR3 sequence reads: CASSVAGRANTGELFF. CDR3 coding DNA: TGTGCCAGCAGCGTAGCAGGGAGGGCGAACACCGGGGAGCTGTTTTTT. Supplemented by reference TRBV9 and TRBJ2-2, the full variable domain reads DSGVTQTPKHLITATGQRVTLRCSPRSGDLSVYWYQQSLDQGLQFLIQYYNGEERAKGNILERFSAQQFPDLHSELNLSSLELGDSALYFCASSVAGRANTGELFFGEGSRLTVL.

This sequence joins TRBV30 and TRBJ2-7; the match to TRBD1 covers 9 bases. CDR3 length: 12 amino acids. After removal of 8 bases from V and 4 bases from J, the junction contained 6 bases not matched to a gene. From germline, CDR1 is GTSNPN and CDR2 SVGIG (reference sequence). The CDR3, as DNA: TGTGCCACCGGGACAGGGCGTTACGAGCAGTACTTC. It encodes CATGTGRYEQYF.

The chain links TRBV4-2 to TRBJ2-2; tentatively, D is TRBD1 (5 bases). Deletions cut 4 bases from V and 0 bases from J, with 15 bases between. This CDR3 is built from 17 residues. Looked up from germline, CDR1 is LGHNA and CDR2 is YNFKEQ. Written as DNA, the CDR3 is TGTGCCAGCAGCCCCTTAGGTGCAGGGCCGAACACCGGGGAGCTGTTTTTT. Its translation is CASSPLGAGPNTGELFF.

This clone was detected once. The rearrangement joins TRBV30 to TRBJ1-1, with unresolved D. The CDR3 has 16 amino acids. Germline loops: CDR1 GTSNPN, CDR2 SVGIG (reference sequence). Trimming took off 4 bases at V and 5 bases at J, with 23 bases between the two ends. As DNA, the CDR3 is TGTGCCTGGACTCCCTCCTTCTGGGCCGGTGGGACTGAAGCTTTCTTT. This sequence encodes CAWTPSFWAGGTEAFF.

This chain joins TRBV7-2 and TRBJ2-5; D ambiguous. Trimming removed 0 bases from V and 5 bases from J, with 4 bases in between. The CDR3 totals 12 residues. Germline values: CDR1 SGHTA, CDR2 FQGNSA. In DNA form, the CDR3 reads TGTGCCAGCAGCTTAGCTCGGGAGACCCAGTACTTC. The encoded protein is CASSLARETQYF.

CDR3 protein: CASRSGTGYETQYF. Written as DNA, the CDR3 is TGTGCCAGCAGGAGTGGGACAGGTTATGAGACCCAGTACTTC. The chain recombines TRBV5-4 with TRBJ2-5; TRBD1 matches 8 bases. V lost 5 bases, J lost 5 bases, and 8 bases stayed unmatched. The CDR3 is 14 amino acids. The germline V gene encodes CDR1 SGHNT and CDR2 YYREEE (reference sequence).

This rearrangement joins TRBV11-2 to TRBJ2-7; 11 bases line up with TRBD2. CDR1 is SGHAT and CDR2 is FQNNGV in the germline V gene. V dropped 4 bases and J dropped 2; count of bases not matched to a gene: 4. The CDR3 totals 15 residues. The CDR3 loop reads CASSSRLAGPYEQYF. In DNA, the CDR3 is TGTGCCAGCAGCTCTCGACTAGCGGGACCCTACGAGCAGTACTTC.